The subject of this entry is one T cell receptor (beta chain). What antigen it recognizes has not been identified. These data originate in a study of cytomegalovirus exposure and HLA in healthy donors (dated by TCRdb to about 2017). The study in broad terms: An earlier analysis of around 600 of the donors reported roughly 300 Gb of sequence data and 100 million to 130 million unique TCR beta sequences from about 180 million T cells. Approximately 300 gigabases of sequencing data and 70 million to 100 million unique TCR sequences made up an early release that covered about 640 HLA-typed donors. Among the roughly 390 genotyped donors, approximately 82% belonged to the genetic ancestry cluster associated with self-reported Caucasian donors. The study was designed to test whether signatures of past pathogen exposure could be identified by cataloging public T cell receptors. The study used immunosequencing to profile the T cell repertoires of 666 subjects and linked those repertoires to cytomegalovirus serostatus. In addition to the first cohort of approximately 650 subjects, a separate validation cohort of approximately 120 different subjects was used. High-throughput TCR immunosequencing, statistical association of individual TCRs with disease status, and machine learning were combined to predict cytomegalovirus infection status. A later analysis re-analyzed previously published TCR beta repertoires from 550 to 700 donors and added high-resolution HLA genotyping to study TCR occurrence patterns. In the later analysis, no new phenotypic data were used to find candidate immune exposures; instead, reliance was placed on TCR beta sequences and their occurrence across donors. An earlier analysis of several hundred of the donors applied high-throughput TCR beta sequencing to assess whether each TCR beta V gene segment acted as functional or pseudogenic. Donor age, sex, ethnicity and CMV serostatus were compiled alongside the repertoire data. In a later genetic analysis, genome-wide SNP genotypes for about 55% of the roughly 700 donors were used, and that subset was treated as a discovery cohort. Every discovery cohort repertoire had been produced on one sequencing platform. HLA typing covered class I and class II loci at four-digit resolution. The number of typed donors differed by locus: about 629-630 for A, B, C, DRB1 and DQB1; some 500 for DQA1; around 580 for DPA1; and around 450 for DPB1. Five DR-DQ haplotypes were handled as single units for association and clustering, since linkage in the cohort was strong. Among a few hundred genotyped donors of the cohort, an average of 235,054 unique TCR beta nucleotide sequences were sequenced per donor, roughly 20% of them non-productive.

Beyond this particular receptor, the publication reports: A later genetic analysis associated a missense DCLRE1C variant with V-gene and J-gene trimming of TCR beta chains, and an independent cohort replicated the association. CMV serostatus was the only immune exposure information available for the cohort. Presence/absence analyses assumed roughly uniform sequencing depth across donors, an assumption that may not hold. Three of the identified cytomegalovirus-associated TCR beta chains were confirmed in vitro to be specific for cytomegalovirus antigens. In an earlier analysis of approximately 590 of the donors, most TCR beta V segments appeared in productive rearrangements about 90% or about 30% of the time, broadly matching IMGT annotations. In both the original and validation cohorts, the classifier was reported to diagnose cytomegalovirus status with high specificity and sensitivity. According to a later analysis, parvovirus B19, influenza, CMV and Epstein-Barr virus appeared linked to several top co-occurrence clusters. Assigning TCR associations to individual alleles was difficult when HLA alleles, especially DR and DQ, strongly co-occurred. A later analysis found that TCR association rates varied across HLA loci, with DRB1 alleles showing the most associated TCRs and HLA-C alleles the fewest. A later analysis found that HLA-associated TCR beta chains were more clonally expanded and had lower generation probabilities than equally common non-associated chains. This cohort had only TCR beta chains sequenced, and the lack of alpha or paired-chain data limited which features could be detected. A group of highly shared sequence variants was considered likely to be a technical artifact of the sequencing pipeline. The study gave a list of 150 to 200 TCR beta chains associated with cytomegalovirus. Across donors, most TCR sequences were observed very rarely, whereas some public TCRs were present in many individuals. A further reported finding was that TCR beta sequences accurately predicted the HLA-A and HLA-B alleles for most subjects in the first cohort. The earlier analysis of approximately 560 of the donors excluded roughly 16 rarely observed V segments, including chromosome 9 orphons, because counts were too low. Linkage disequilibrium might explain the correlated functional status among segregating V segments, but an unknown experimental factor could not be excluded. A later analysis found that most CMV-associated TCR beta chains appeared HLA-restricted, with HLA associations seemingly driven largely by CMV exposure. HLA typing was unavailable for some donors at each locus, so association tests used only the typed subset. The authors suggested that the approach could potentially be generalized to other disease states and immunological phenotypes. A later genetic analysis reported fewer N-insertions in productive TCRs among donors in an Asian-associated ancestry cluster than the approximately 670-donor mean. At a false discovery rate of 0.05, a later analysis linked under 20,000 TCR beta sequences to specific HLA alleles. The 87-base-pair reads could not distinguish some IMGT-functional V segments, including TRBV6-2 and TRBV6-3, so those segments were excluded.

The CDR3 measures 12 amino acids from cysteine to phenylalanine. Only CDR3 DNA remains: 36 bases, in frame from the first base. The germline ends are 5 bases apart after V is trimmed by 2 bases and J by 5 bases. Taken from the germline V gene (reference sequence), the CDR1 and CDR2 loops are LNHDA and SQIVND. Libraries were made using the immunoSEQ multiplex PCR assay. The multiplex PCR relied on a mix of 60 forward primers for TCR Vbeta segments and 13 reverse primers for TCR Jbeta segments. A multiplex PCR assay on genomic DNA amplified the CDR3 region of rearranged TCR beta genes. The amplified TCR beta libraries were sequenced on the Illumina HiSeq System as 87-base-pair reads. As for the original processing: A later analysis tallied roughly 78 million unique TCR beta chains across the 600 to 700 repertoires, and roughly 11 million of those chains were shared by two or more donors. A nearest-neighbor algorithm error-corrected the raw reads and collapsed the reads into unique sequences, merging closely related sequences to remove PCR and sequencing errors. To assign V, D and J gene segments, CDR3 sequences were aligned to IMGT reference sequences. For a sequence to be retained, at least a six-nucleotide match to both a V gene segment and a J gene segment was required. Rearrangements were called productive when the CDR3 lacked stop codons and stayed in frame with V and J; all others were non-productive. CDR3 was defined by IMGT convention, running from the second conserved V-encoded cysteine to the conserved J-encoded phenylalanine. The earlier analysis of about 570 of the donors excluded any sequence lacking an unambiguous match to a single V gene segment. An earlier analysis of fewer than 750 of the donors called V segments functional above 56.7% productive rearrangements and segregating when the between-donor standard deviation exceeded 5%. To diagnose cytomegalovirus status from the catalog of TCR beta chain sequences, a statistical classification framework was built. A later analysis assigned V and J genes by comparing TCR nucleotide sequences with IMGT/GENE-DB human TR gene sequences. Using the TCRdist pipeline, a later analysis assigned CDR3 sequences along with most-parsimonious VDJ recombination scenarios. In a later analysis, each TCR beta chain was defined by its CDR3 amino acid sequence together with its V-gene family, and reads without a unique V-gene family were excluded. As a way to deal with suspected cross-contamination and a sequencing artifact, a later analysis dropped more than 500 nucleotide sequences that were highly shared and had low generation probability. For each public chain, a later analysis derived a clonal expansion index from normalized ranks of inferred template counts within each repertoire. A later analysis computed generation probabilities with a VDJ recombination model fitted to out-of-frame rearrangements, and checked the results against IGoR. Hypergeometric tests were used in a later analysis to score TCR-TCR, TCR-HLA and TCR-CMV co-occurrence, with a repertoire-size bias correction applied to the TCR pairs. False discovery rates were estimated in a later analysis by permuting HLA or CMV assignments 20 times. A later analysis grouped co-occurring TCRs with DBSCAN, adding TCRdist sequence similarity when clustering within HLA-allele-positive subsets. Co-occurrence clustering excluded repertoires with fewer than 30,000 or more than 120,000 public chains, plus five with anomalous nucleotide sharing. Sourced from immuneACCESS, this table was stored by TCRdb with only in-frame sequences that have V and J called. A share of the clones is absent; for the studies checked, an unresolved V gene accounts for under half, and the remainder has no known explanation. The DNA gave D and trimming, while V, J and clone size come from that table. This sample's listing comprises 50,000 or so clones. The biggest ten clones account for 20% to 30% of the sample.

In total, over 600 healthy bone marrow donors made up the cohort. Cohort members were all nominally healthy when sampled, although unrecorded immune exposures were likely present. The donor was CMV seropositive and was included in the group of 300 or so seropositive cohort members. A peripheral blood sample was collected from each donor, and TCR beta sequencing was performed on peripheral blood mononuclear cells. Genomic DNA extraction from the blood cell samples was performed with the Qiagen DNeasy Blood Extraction Kit. The sequencing input was PBMCs. The receptor comes from a man between 40 and 49 years old in good health and CMV-seropositive. The receptor chain draws on TRBV19 and TRBJ2-3; the D gene is possibly TRBD2, with 5 bases matching. The nucleotide sequence is TGTGCCAGTAGTATACGGGAAGATACGCAGTATTTT. It is translated as CASSIREDTQYF.